One and the same sample provided the 25 T cell receptor beta chains below, sequenced in a study of blood T cell repertoires in COVID-19. Sequencing used immunoSEQ multiplex PCR; TCRdb keeps in-frame clones, though not all of them. The repertoire has 350,000 or so clones, 80% to 95% of them found once; the top ten carry roughly 18%. Input material: PBMCs or T cells enriched from blood (not recorded which). The receptors were gathered from a woman aged 25 to 45 who had recovered from COVID-19.

This clone was observed a single time. The rearrangement joins TRBV4-3 to TRBJ2-7; 9 positions match TRBD1. The V segment lost 5 bases and the J segment 5 bases; nucleotides outside the gene matches: 10. Germline-derived CDR1 and CDR2 are LGHNA and YSLEER. This CDR3 comprises 15 residues. CDR3 in amino acids: CASSYNRDRENEQYF. The CDR3 region has the DNA TGCGCCAGCAGCTATAACCGGGACAGGGAAAACGAGCAGTACTTC.

V usage is TRBV19 and J usage is TRBJ2-5, with TRBD2 matching over 10 bases. Germline V gene sequence: CDR1 LNHDA, CDR2 SQIVND (reference sequence). With V trimmed by 1 base and J by 5 bases, 7 bases remained unmatched. The CDR3 runs to 16 residues. The CDR3 sequence is CASSIGTSGVRETQYF. As DNA, the CDR3 is TGTGCCAGTAGTATAGGTACTAGCGGGGTTAGGGAGACCCAGTACTTC.

The chain carries TRBV29-1 and TRBJ1-5; unclear D gene. The CDR3 runs to 13 residues. Germline V gene lookup returns CDR1 SQVTM and CDR2 ANQGSEA. The V end was cut by 0 bases, the J end by 7 bases, with 10 bases between. CDR3 residues: CSVEDPLGQPQHF. The DNA for the CDR3 is TGCAGCGTTGAAGATCCCCTCGGGCAGCCCCAGCATTTT. The full variable domain, with the rest looked up from reference TRBV29-1 and TRBJ1-5, is SAVISQKPSRDICQRGTSLTIQCQVDSQVTMMFWYRQQPGQSLTLIATANQGSEATYESGFVIDKFPISRPNLTFSTLTVSNMSPEDSSIYLCSVEDPLGQPQHFGDGTRLSIL.

V gene TRBV10-2 combines with J gene TRBJ1-2; TRBD1 agrees at 7 bases. This CDR3 is 14 amino acids long. Germline values: CDR1 WSHSY, CDR2 SAAADI. V gave up 0 bases and J gave up 7 bases; unmatched junction bases: 5. CDR3 nucleotide sequence: TGCGCCAGCAGTGAGTCAGGCGACAGGGCTGGCTACACCTTC. It codes for CASSESGDRAGYTF.

CDR3 in amino acids: CASSLPVRRLVLNEQFF. CDR3 coding DNA: TGTGCCAGCAGCCTCCCGGTTCGGAGACTAGTCCTTAATGAGCAGTTCTTC. The chain employs TRBV5-8 and TRBJ2-1; maybe TRBD2 (6 bases). The germline gives CDR1 SGHTS, CDR2 YDEGEE. V lost 4 bases and J lost 7, with 24 bases in between. CDR3 length: 17 residues.

The CDR3 DNA sequence: TGTGCCAGTAGTATAGTCAGCGCCGGGACAGCAGAAGCTTTCTTT. Amino acid sequence: CASSIVSAGTAEAFF. The chain couples TRBV19 to TRBJ1-1; 7 nucleotides line up with TRBD1. CDR3 length: 15 residues. Germline CDR1 reads LNHDA; CDR2 reads SQIVND (reference sequence). The junction had 10 bases not matched to a gene; V was cut back by 1 base and J by 8 bases.

V is TRBV7-2 and J is TRBJ1-1; 9 positions match TRBD1. V was clipped by 3 bases and J by 7 bases; unmatched bases: 6. There are 14 residues in the CDR3. CDR1 and CDR2 (germline): SGHTA, FQGNSA. CDR3 sequence (DNA): TGTGCCAGCAGCTTCGACAGGGGGAGCCTTGAAGCTTTCTTT. This encodes CASSFDRGSLEAFF.

CDR3 amino acids: CASSYARGVSSYNEQFF. The CDR3 DNA reads TGTGCCAGCAGCTATGCTCGGGGGGTGAGCTCCTACAATGAGCAGTTCTTC. This rearrangement joins TRBV7-9 to TRBJ2-1, with 7 bases aligning to TRBD2. With 4 bases clipped from V and 0 bases from J, the junction kept 9 bases outside the gene matches. Germline V gene lookup returns CDR1 SEHNR and CDR2 FQNEAQ (reference sequence). The CDR3 extends over 17 amino acids.

The chain employs TRBV5-1 and TRBJ1-1, with D possibly matching TRBD1 (5 bases). V lost 6 bases and J lost 4, with 19 bases in between. The CDR3 extends over 15 amino acids. Germline V lookup: CDR1 SGHRS, CDR2 YFSETQ. The CDR3 spells CASTAKTVTLTEAFF. Written as DNA, the CDR3 is TGCGCCAGCACCGCTAAGACAGTCACGCTCACTGAAGCTTTCTTT.

This clone was counted a single time. The chain's CDR3 is CASSLVRAGDTQYF. The CDR3 DNA reads as TGTGCCAGCAGCTTAGTCAGGGCAGGAGATACGCAGTATTTT. This chain joins TRBV7-2 and TRBJ2-3, with TRBD1 as a possible D gene (5 bases). There are 14 residues in the CDR3. V gave up 1 base and J gave up 5 bases, with 10 bases separating them. The germline CDR1 and CDR2 sequences are SGHTA and FQGNSA.

V gene TRBV19 combines with J gene TRBJ1-1; D ambiguous. Trimming cost V 3 bases and J 8 bases, with 31 bases left between them. This CDR3 has 19 residues. From germline, CDR1 is LNHDA and CDR2 SQIVND (reference sequence). The CDR3 is CASSMVRRVGVSLWPEAFF. In nucleotides, the CDR3 is TGTGCCAGTAGTATGGTTCGGAGGGTTGGGGTCTCCCTTTGGCCCGAAGCTTTCTTT.

The rearrangement links TRBV30 to TRBJ1-1, with D possibly being TRBD1 (6 bases). The V gene's germline CDR1 is GTSNPN and CDR2 SVGIG (reference sequence). Trimming shortened V by 0 bases and J by 8 bases, and 16 bases separated the two germline ends. CDR3 length equals 14 residues. The CDR3 loop reads CAWSVQGGREEAFF. CDR3 nucleotides: TGTGCCTGGAGTGTACAGGGCGGACGTGAAGAAGCTTTCTTT.

The CDR3 sequence: CASRLAGGWRDTQYF. CDR3 DNA: TGTGCCAGCAGACTAGCGGGAGGGTGGAGGGATACGCAGTATTTT. The V gene is TRBV6-5, the J gene TRBJ2-3; TRBD2 matches at 13 bases. J lost 6 bases, V lost 6 bases, and 6 bases had no gene match. CDR3 length equals 15 residues. Per the germline V gene, CDR1 is MNHEY and CDR2 is SVGAGI.

The chain couples TRBV11-2 to TRBJ2-3; 11 bases line up with TRBD1. The V gene's germline CDR1 is SGHAT and CDR2 FQNNGV. Losses at the gene ends were 5 bases for V and 4 bases for J; bases not matched to a gene: 8. CDR3 length: 16 amino acids. In DNA form, the CDR3 reads TGTGCCAGCAGCGACCGGACAGGGGGCGATTCAGATACGCAGTATTTT. Translating gives CASSDRTGGDSDTQYF.

This clone was observed once. The chain joins TRBV20-1 to TRBJ2-3; TRBD2 might be the D (5 bases). The V end was cut by 3 bases, the J end by 6 bases, with 25 bases between. CDR3 length equals 17 residues. Germline V gene data show CDR1 as DFQATT and CDR2 as SNEGSKA (reference sequence). CDR3 sequence (DNA): TGCAGTGCTAGTCCTAGCACTTGGGTGCCTAAGATGGATACGCAGTATTTT. Translation: CSASPSTWVPKMDTQYF.

V gene TRBV6-1 combines with J gene TRBJ2-1; unclear D gene. Germline CDR1 and CDR2: MNHNS and SASEGT. The CDR3 contains 14 residues. The ends were cut back, 3 bases at V and 4 bases at J, with 10 bases in the middle. The CDR3 here is CASSEAGLYNEQFF. The DNA for the CDR3 is TGTGCCAGCAGTGAGGCAGGTTTGTACAATGAGCAGTTCTTC.

As DNA, the CDR3 is TGTGCCTCCCACTCTGGGGCCAACGTCCTGACTTTC. Residues: CASHSGANVLTF. The chain carries TRBV6-5 and TRBJ2-6; unclear D gene. Germline V gives CDR1 MNHEY, CDR2 SVGAGI. V lost 11 bases and J lost 0, with 5 bases in between. CDR3 length: 12 residues.

The V call is TRBV28, the J call TRBJ1-6; no firm D call. From germline, CDR1 is MDHEN and CDR2 SYDVKM. Trimming removed 4 bases from V and 8 bases from J, with 12 bases in between. The CDR3 spans 14 residues. The DNA of the CDR3 is TGTGCCAGCAGTTGGTCCAGGCGTCATTCACCCCTCCACTTT. Protein sequence: CASSWSRRHSPLHF. The full variable domain, in which reference TRBV28 and TRBJ1-6 provide the parts outside the CDR3, is DVKVTQSSRYLVKRTGEKVFLECVQDMDHENMFWYRQDPGLGLRLIYFSYDVKMKEKGDIPEGYSVSREKKERFSLILESASTNQTSMYLCASSWSRRHSPLHFGNGTRLTVT.

This sequence joins TRBV12-5 and TRBJ1-2; maybe TRBD1 (5 bases). This CDR3 is built from 17 residues. Germline CDR1 LGHNT, CDR2 FRNRAP. V was clipped by 5 bases and J by 0 bases, with 19 bases between them. This chain's CDR3 is CASGPGTLEPANYGYTF. CDR3 sequence (DNA): TGTGCTAGTGGTCCCGGGACTCTAGAACCTGCTAACTATGGCTACACCTTC.

This clone was counted only a few times. The V call is TRBV28, the J call TRBJ2-2; D call uncertain. Looked up from germline, CDR1 is MDHEN and CDR2 is SYDVKM. This CDR3 region has 15 residues. V was cut by 6 bases and J by 5 bases, with 16 bases left in between. CDR3 amino acids: CASSPGGSLTGELFF. The CDR3 DNA sequence: TGTGCCAGCAGCCCCGGCGGCAGCCTGACCGGGGAGCTGTTTTTT. Combining the CDR3 with reference TRBV28 and TRBJ2-2 gives the whole variable domain DVKVTQSSRYLVKRTGEKVFLECVQDMDHENMFWYRQDPGLGLRLIYFSYDVKMKEKGDIPEGYSVSREKKERFSLILESASTNQTSMYLCASSPGGSLTGELFFGEGSRLTVL.

The V and J genes are TRBV7-9 and TRBJ1-4; 7 bases are a match to TRBD1. Germline values: CDR1 SEHNR, CDR2 FQNEAQ (reference sequence). Trimming cost V 5 bases and J 8 bases; bases outside gene matches: 11. This CDR3 is 15 amino acids long. The CDR3 protein is CASSARQGVEEKLFF. CDR3 coding DNA: TGTGCCAGCAGCGCCAGACAGGGTGTCGAGGAAAAACTGTTTTTT.

The chain employs TRBV6-5 and TRBJ1-5; a weak D match, TRBD1 (6 bases). This CDR3 contains 13 residues. The V end lost 5 bases, the J end lost 5 bases, and 10 bases lay between the germline ends. Germline V gives CDR1 MNHEY, CDR2 SVGAGI. In DNA, the CDR3 is TGTGCCAGCAGTCCCCGGACAGATCAGCCCCAGCATTTT. It specifies CASSPRTDQPQHF.

The chain carries TRBV24-1 and TRBJ2-2; 8 bases fit TRBD1. Per the germline V gene, CDR1 is KGHDR and CDR2 is SFDVKD. The CDR3 has 17 amino acids. The V gene end was trimmed by 3 bases and the J gene end by 3 bases; junction bases not matched to a gene: 8. The CDR3 spells CATSDPGQGGDTGELFF. CDR3 DNA: TGTGCCACCAGTGATCCAGGACAGGGTGGAGACACCGGGGAGCTGTTTTTT.

The sample holds one count of this clone. The chain recombines TRBV21-1 with TRBJ2-1; the tabulated D call, TRBD2, remains unverified against the DNA. TRBV21-1 is given as a pseudogene. The CDR3 spans 12 residues. The DNA for the CDR3 is TGTGCCAGCAGTAAGGACTACCGAGAGCAGTTCTTC. This sequence encodes CASSKDYREQFF.

The CDR3 here is CASRPNWGGNEQFF. The CDR3 nucleotides read TGTGCCAGCAGACCTAATTGGGGAGGGAATGAGCAGTTCTTC. The chain joins TRBV7-9 to TRBJ2-1; 7 positions match TRBD2. V lost 6 bases to trimming and J lost 7 bases; unmatched junction nucleotides: 9. Germline V CDR1 and CDR2: SEHNR, FQNEAQ (reference sequence). The CDR3 consists of 14 residues.